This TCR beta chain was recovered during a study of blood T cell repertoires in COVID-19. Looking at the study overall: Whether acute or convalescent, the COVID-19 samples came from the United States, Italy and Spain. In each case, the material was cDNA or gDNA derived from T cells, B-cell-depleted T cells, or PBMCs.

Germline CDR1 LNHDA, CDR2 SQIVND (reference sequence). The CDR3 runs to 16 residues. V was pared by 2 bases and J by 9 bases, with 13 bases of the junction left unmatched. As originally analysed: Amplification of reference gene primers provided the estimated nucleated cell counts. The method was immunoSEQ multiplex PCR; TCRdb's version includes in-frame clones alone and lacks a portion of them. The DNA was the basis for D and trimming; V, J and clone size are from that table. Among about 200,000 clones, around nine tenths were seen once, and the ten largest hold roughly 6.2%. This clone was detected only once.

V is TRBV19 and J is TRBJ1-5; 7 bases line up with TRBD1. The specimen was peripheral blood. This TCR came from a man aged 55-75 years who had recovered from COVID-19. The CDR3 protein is CASSILRGTVEGPQHF. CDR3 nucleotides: TGTGCCAGTAGTATACTACGCGGGACAGTAGAAGGGCCCCAGCATTTT. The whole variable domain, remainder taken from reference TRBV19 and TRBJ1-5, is DGGITQSPKYLFRKEGQNVTLSCEQNLNHDAMYWYRQDPGQGLRLIYYSQIVNDFQKGDIAEGYSVSREKKESFPLTVTSAQKNPTAFYLCASSILRGTVEGPQHFGDGTRLSIL.